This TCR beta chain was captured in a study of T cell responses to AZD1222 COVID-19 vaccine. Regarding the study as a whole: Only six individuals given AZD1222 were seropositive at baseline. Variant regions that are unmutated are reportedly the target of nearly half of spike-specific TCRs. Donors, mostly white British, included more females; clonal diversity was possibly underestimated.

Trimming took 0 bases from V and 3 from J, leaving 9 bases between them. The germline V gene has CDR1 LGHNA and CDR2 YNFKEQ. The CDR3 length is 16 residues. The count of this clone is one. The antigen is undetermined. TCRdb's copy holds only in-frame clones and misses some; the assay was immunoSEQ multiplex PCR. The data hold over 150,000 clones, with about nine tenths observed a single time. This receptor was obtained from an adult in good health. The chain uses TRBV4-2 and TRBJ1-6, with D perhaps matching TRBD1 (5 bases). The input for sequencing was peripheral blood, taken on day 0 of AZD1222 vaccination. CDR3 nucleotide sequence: TGTGCCAGCAGCCAAGATCCCCAGGGCTATAATTCACCCCTCCACTTT. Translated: CASSQDPQGYNSPLHF.